The T cell receptor (beta chain) described here comes from a study of shared clonotypes between healthy human individuals. The donors were all Caucasian adults (living in Nashville, Tennessee). CD4+ cells underwent separation, giving CD45RA+ naive and CD45RA-negative memory subsets. Profiled with immunoSEQ multiplex PCR; TCRdb holds only in-frame clones, not every one. The data show roughly 2.2 million clones, with just under 95% seen just once and approximately 0.39% held by the top ten. CDR1 and CDR2 (germline): MDHEN, SYDVKM. V lost 1 base and J lost 4; bases outside the gene matches: 8. The CDR3 totals 17 residues.

The material sequenced was naive CD4+ T cells from PBMCs. The subset is: CD45RA+ positively selected. V and J are TRBV28 and TRBJ1-2, with 11 bases that match TRBD1. This clonotype originated in a man between 18 and 35 years old in good health. Some clones in this sample may be carry-over from other donors' samples. The CDR3 is CASSLSPDRGRAYGYTF. CDR3 bases: TGTGCCAGCAGTTTATCCCCGGACAGGGGGCGTGCCTATGGCTACACCTTC.